Listed here are 23 T cell receptor beta chains from one sample, sequenced in a study of CD8 T cells in Susac syndrome. When the RNA was reverse transcribed, random hexamers were used with an input of roughly 0.5 to 1 ug. MiXCR, applied by TCRdb to the immunoSEQ multiplex PCR reads, yields one record per CDR3 protein. The sample lists fewer than 350,000 distinct CDR3 sequences; 75% to 90% were seen once. Sequencing was carried out using CD8+ T cells from PBMCs. Every receptor here comes from a human donor with multiple sclerosis.

This clonotype occurred once. The genes are TRBV7-2 and TRBJ2-3; D is ambiguous. CDR1 is SGHTA, CDR2 FQGNSA, per germline. The CDR3 is 13 residues long. The V end was cut by 2 bases, the J end by 4 bases, with 7 bases between. CDR3 nucleotides: TGTGCCAGCAGCTTAATATCCTCAGATACGCAGTATTTT. As protein: CASSLISSDTQYF.

The genes are TRBV10-3 and TRBJ2-3, with 12 nucleotides matching TRBD2. With V trimmed by 2 bases and J by 1 base, 10 bases remained unmatched. This CDR3 is 19 amino acids long. Germline V gene sequence: CDR1 ENHRY, CDR2 SYGVKD. This chain's CDR3 is CAISETLAGGPYGTDTQYF. The CDR3 DNA sequence: TGTGCCATCAGTGAGACCCTAGCGGGAGGGCCTTATGGCACAGATACGCAGTATTTT.

The chain employs TRBV12-5 and TRBJ2-1; possible D gene TRBD1, 5 bases. The germline V and J ends were trimmed by 3 bases and 6 bases, with 21 bases remaining between them. Germline V gene sequence: CDR1 LGHNT, CDR2 FRNRAP. This CDR3 contains 17 residues. The CDR3: CASGLAARAGRINEQFF. Here the CDR3 DNA reads TGTGCTAGTGGTTTAGCCGCCCGGGCAGGGCGGATCAATGAGCAGTTCTTC.

In DNA, the CDR3 is TGTGCCATCAGTCCAAAATCGGGGTACGAGCAGTACTTC. Protein: CAISPKSGYEQYF. The rearrangement links TRBV10-3 to TRBJ2-7; possibly TRBD2 for D (5 bases). This CDR3 region has 13 residues. Trimming pared 5 bases from V and 4 bases from J, leaving 12 bases between. Germline CDR1 and CDR2: ENHRY and SYGVKD.

This chain uses TRBV5-1 with TRBJ1-1; 8 positions agree with TRBD1. Unmatched junction bases numbered 3, after V lost 2 bases and J lost 3 bases. This CDR3 has 14 residues. CDR1 SGHRS and CDR2 YFSETQ come from the germline V gene. The CDR3 is CASSLPTGDTEAFF. The CDR3 nucleotides read TGCGCCAGCAGCTTACCGACAGGGGACACTGAAGCTTTCTTT.

V and J are TRBV20-1 and TRBJ2-7, with D perhaps TRBD1 or TRBD2 (6 bases each). V lost 2 bases to trimming and J lost 4 bases, with 15 bases between them. Germline V gives CDR1 DFQATT, CDR2 SNEGSKA (reference sequence). The CDR3 covers 14 residues. CDR3 bases: TGCAGTGCTAGAATACAGGGAGGCTTGTACGAGCAGTACTTC. Amino acid sequence: CSARIQGGLYEQYF.

J is TRBJ2-7 and V is TRBV14; 8 nucleotides line up with TRBD1. Looked up from germline, CDR1 is SGHDN and CDR2 is FVKESK. V shed 0 bases, J shed 5 bases, and the junction held 9 bases outside the gene matches. The CDR3 is 16 amino acids. The CDR3 reads CASSQDYGTGDNEQYF. The CDR3 DNA is TGTGCCAGCAGCCAAGATTACGGGACAGGAGATAACGAGCAGTACTTC.

This chain links TRBV27 with TRBJ2-2; TRBD2 matches at 12 bases. The CDR3 spans 16 residues. The trim removed 2 bases at V and 4 bases at J, leaving 2 bases unmatched. Germline V lookup: CDR1 MNHEY, CDR2 SMNVEV (reference sequence). The CDR3 DNA is TGTGCCAGCAGTTTAACGACTAGCGGGGGCACCGGGGAGCTGTTTTTT. Protein sequence: CASSLTTSGGTGELFF.

The rearrangement links TRBV18 to TRBJ2-1, with 8 bases that match TRBD2. The germline CDR1 and CDR2 sequences are KGHSH and LQKENI. The CDR3 spans 12 residues. Unmatched junction bases numbered 3, after V lost 6 bases and J lost 8 bases. CDR3 residues: CASSRGGHEQFF. In DNA form, the CDR3 reads TGTGCCAGCTCCCGGGGGGGGCATGAGCAGTTCTTC. Full variable domain (remainder filled in from reference TRBV18 and TRBJ2-1): NAGVMQNPRHLVRRRGQEARLRCSPMKGHSHVYWYRQLPEEGLKFMVYLQKENIIDESGMPKERFSAEFPKEGPSILRIQQVVRGDSAAYFCASSRGGHEQFFGPGTRLTVL.

This chain uses TRBV5-1 with TRBJ2-3; D call uncertain. The CDR3 has 13 amino acids. The germline V and J ends were trimmed by 4 bases and 4 bases, with 10 bases remaining between them. Looked up from germline, CDR1 is SGHRS and CDR2 is YFSETQ. CDR3 sequence reads: CASSEVRPDTQYF. The CDR3 DNA follows: TGCGCCAGCAGCGAAGTCCGGCCAGATACGCAGTATTTT.

The J gene is TRBJ2-1, the V gene TRBV2; 9 bases align to TRBD2. V gave up 3 bases and J gave up 5 bases; unmatched junction bases: 2. The germline V gene has CDR1 SNHLY and CDR2 FYNNEI. CDR3 length: 14 residues. The CDR3: CASSDVAGDNEQFF. CDR3 coding DNA: TGTGCCAGCAGTGATGTAGCGGGGGACAATGAGCAGTTCTTC.

J is TRBJ2-1 and V is TRBV6-5, with D unresolved. The length of the CDR3 is 13 residues. V was cut by 9 bases and J by 1 base, with 10 bases left in between. The germline V gene encodes CDR1 MNHEY and CDR2 SVGAGI. The CDR3 protein is CASRAESYNEQFF. DNA for the CDR3: TGTGCCAGTCGCGCGGAATCCTACAATGAGCAGTTCTTC.

The V and J genes are TRBV29-1 and TRBJ1-2, with 9 bases that match TRBD1. This CDR3 is built from 13 residues. Germline CDR1 reads SQVTM; CDR2 reads ANQGSEA. The junction had 7 bases not matched to a gene; V was cut back by 3 bases and J by 8 bases. Here the CDR3 reads CSVDSDRGRGYTF. The CDR3 DNA is TGCAGCGTTGATTCGGACAGGGGACGGGGCTACACCTTC.

This chain connects TRBV7-9 to TRBJ2-7, with 10 bases identical to TRBD1. The V gene end was trimmed by 5 bases and the J gene end by 3 bases; junction bases not matched to a gene: 4. The CDR3 consists of 14 residues. Germline V lookup: CDR1 SEHNR, CDR2 FQNEAQ (reference sequence). The CDR3 sequence is CASSPGDRGYEQYF. The CDR3 bases are TGTGCCAGCAGCCCAGGGGACAGGGGCTACGAGCAGTACTTC.

The V call is TRBV6-1, the J call TRBJ1-3; D is undetermined. Trimming cost V 6 bases and J 0 bases, with 15 bases left between them. Germline V gene sequence: CDR1 MNHNS, CDR2 SASEGT. CDR3 size: 16 residues. The CDR3 reads CASRATLNLSGNTIYF. In nucleotides, the CDR3 is TGTGCCAGCAGAGCGACCCTGAACCTCTCTGGAAACACCATATATTTT.

V is TRBV7-3 and J is TRBJ2-2, with TRBD2 matching over 10 bases. This CDR3 region has 17 residues. Germline V gene lookup returns CDR1 SGHTA and CDR2 FQGTGA. The J segment lost 7 bases and the V segment lost 5 bases, leaving 13 bases of the junction unmatched. The CDR3 nucleotides read TGTGCCAGCAGCACTACTAGCGGGAACCCCGGGGACGGGGAGCTGTTTTTT. It encodes CASSTTSGNPGDGELFF.

This clonotype was counted only a few times. This sequence joins TRBV12-5 and TRBJ2-5; 8 positions match TRBD1. From germline, CDR1 is LGHNT and CDR2 FRNRAP. With V trimmed by 8 bases and J by 7 bases, 9 bases remained unmatched. This CDR3 comprises 13 residues. The CDR3 loop reads CASSSGGLGTQYF. Written as DNA, the CDR3 is TGTGCTAGTTCCTCAGGGGGCTTGGGGACCCAGTACTTC.

This sequence joins TRBV9 and TRBJ1-1, with 9 bases matching TRBD1. After removal of 3 bases from V and 3 bases from J, the junction contained 6 bases not matched to a gene. CDR3 length equals 15 residues. Germline CDR1 reads SGDLS; CDR2 reads YYNGEE. The chain's CDR3 is CASSGDRVTDTEAFF. CDR3 nucleotides: TGTGCCAGCAGCGGGGACAGGGTGACGGACACTGAAGCTTTCTTT.

The CDR3 protein is CASSLEIGGRERGQYF. CDR3 nucleotide sequence: TGTGCCAGCAGCTTAGAAATTGGGGGCAGGGAGAGAGGGCAGTACTTC. The chain carries TRBV7-6 and TRBJ2-7; maybe TRBD1 (6 bases). Between the trimmed V and J ends, which lost 1 base and 9 bases, there was a span of 22 bases. The CDR3 extends over 16 amino acids. Per the germline V gene, CDR1 is SGHVS and CDR2 is FNYEAQ. Full variable domain (missing parts from reference TRBV7-6 and TRBJ2-7): GAGVSQSPRYKVTKRGQDVALRCDPISGHVSLYWYRQALGQGPEFLTYFNYEAQQDKSGLPNDRFSAERPEGSISTLTIQRTEQRDSAMYRCASSLEIGGRERGQYFGPGTRLTVT.

The rearrangement uses TRBV27 and TRBJ1-3; D gene ambiguous. CDR3 length: 16 residues. The germline V and J ends were trimmed by 2 bases and 0 bases, with 11 bases remaining between them. CDR1 MNHEY and CDR2 SMNVEV come from the germline V gene (reference sequence). In DNA form, the CDR3 reads TGTGCCAGCAGTTTAACCGGTCCCTACTCTGGAAACACCATATATTTT. Amino acids: CASSLTGPYSGNTIYF.

The chain has TRBV30 and TRBJ1-2; D is unclear. This CDR3 has 16 amino acids. Germline CDR1 is GTSNPN and CDR2 is SVGIG (reference sequence). The CDR3 protein is CAQPPPSLTSPYGYTF. DNA of the CDR3: TGTGCTCAGCCCCCCCCTAGTCTGACCTCCCCCTATGGCTACACCTTC.

The chain has TRBV4-1 and TRBJ2-7, with a possible D match to TRBD1 (5 bases). The CDR3 contains 15 residues. The germline V and J ends were trimmed by 2 bases and 0 bases, with 11 bases remaining between them. Germline-derived CDR1 and CDR2 are MGHRA and YSYEKL. The chain's CDR3 is CASSQTRATSYEQYF. CDR3 DNA sequence: TGCGCCAGCAGCCAAACCAGGGCCACCTCCTACGAGCAGTACTTC.

V gene TRBV5-4 combines with J gene TRBJ2-2, with 13 bases matching TRBD2. Germline CDR1 SGHNT, CDR2 YYREEE (reference sequence). This CDR3 has 16 residues. V trimming: 0 bases; J trimming: 4 bases; junction bases outside the gene matches: 0. CDR3 region: CASSLGLAGGTGELFF. The CDR3 nucleotides read TGTGCCAGCAGCTTGGGACTAGCGGGAGGCACCGGGGAGCTGTTTTTT.